One TCR beta chain is described in this entry. The record originates from a study of cytomegalovirus exposure and HLA in healthy donors. The CDR3 has 15 residues. The trim removed 7 bases at V and 7 bases at J, leaving 12 bases unmatched. CDR1 is SGHAT, CDR2 FQNNGV, per germline. The PCR contained 60 Vbeta and 13 Jbeta primers. Using immunoSEQ multiplex PCR, the repertoire was profiled, and TCRdb retains in-frame clones only, with some absent. This sample's table reports 130,000 or so clones. The sequence was collected from a woman aged 40 to 50 in good health and CMV-seronegative. Sequenced material: PBMCs. The genes are TRBV11-2 and TRBJ1-3, with TRBD1 matching over 8 bases. The CDR3 sequence: CASTPTQGATNTIYF. CDR3 sequence (DNA): TGTGCCAGCACCCCTACCCAGGGGGCAACGAACACCATATATTTT.